A selection of T cell receptor beta chains follows, all from one sample in a study of T cells after posttransplantation cyclophosphamide. Assay: immunoSEQ multiplex PCR; the TCRdb copy retains only in-frame clones and omits some. The table shows 15,000 or so clones, with 70% to 80% occurring only once. This specimen was CD8+ T cells sorted from PBMCs, taken just over 1,900 days after a stem cell transplant with posttransplant cyclophosphamide. Every receptor here comes from a female patient between 40 and 55 years old who received an allogeneic stem cell transplant from a related donor, was CMV-positive, and had no GVHD. Part of the T cells may come from the graft donor. Both conserved end residues are part of each CDR3.

TRBJ2-3	TRBV2	CASSTWDRFVF
TRBJ1-2	TRBV29-1	CSVEGQGNGYTF
TRBJ2-6	TRBV11-2	CASSQGHGVAGANVLTF
TRBJ2-3	TRBV5-6	CASIPGEGLTDTQYF
TRBJ1-1	TRBV4-2	CASSRPTVENTEAFF
TRBJ1-1	TRBV11-2	CASSPRGTGWYAFF
TRBJ2-1	TRBV4-3	CASSREGSGVNEQFF
TRBJ2-7	TRBV7-9	CASSSPLRQEQYF
TRBJ2-7	TRBV29-1	CSVDLGQGDYEQYF
TRBJ2-7	TRBV5-4	CASSQPGQGAPYEQYF
TRBJ1-3	TRBV10-3	CAISESSQGNTIYF
TRBJ1-1	TRBV10-3	CAISDRQPMNTEAFF
TRBJ2-7	TRBV2	CASRPGLYEQYF
TRBJ2-7	TRBV7-9	CASSSGQGSYEQYF